The T cell receptor (beta chain) described here comes from a study of blood T cells in healthy people across ages. The authors ran a second PCR of about 7 to 12 cycles using a sample-barcoded 5' primer and a J-beta primer mix. Each sample provided no less than 2.5 million CDR3-containing paired-end reads. MiXCR, applied by TCRdb to the 5' RACE reads, yields one record per CDR3 protein. The table records about 1,500,000 distinct CDR3 sequences, about 40% of them present only once. This CDR3 contains 17 residues. V trimming: 6 bases; J trimming: 2 bases; junction bases outside the gene matches: 11. Germline V gene data show CDR1 as MNHEY and CDR2 as SVGEGT.

This receptor was taken from a woman younger than 35 in good health. The rearrangement links TRBV6-2 or TRBV6-3 to TRBJ1-5; TRBD1 matches at 9 bases. The specimen sequenced was blood. CDR3 nucleotides: TGTGCCAGCAGCGACGGACAGGGGATTGGGGGCAATCAGCCCCAGCATTTT. Residues: CASSDGQGIGGNQPQHF.